This T cell receptor beta chain originates from a study of blood T cell repertoires in COVID-19. Study information: Material from acute and convalescent COVID-19 was sourced from the United States, Italy and Spain. The cDNA or gDNA used as material had been derived from T cells, B-cell-depleted T cells, or PBMCs.

This clone was counted once. Original analysis: Reference gene primers were amplified, and this amplification served to estimate nucleated cell counts. Profiling relied on immunoSEQ multiplex PCR, and the TCRdb table lists in-frame clones only, not all of them. V, J and clone size derive from that table, while D and trimming were established from the DNA sequence. The sample shows roughly 290,000 clones, about 89% of them seen only once. There are 12 residues in the CDR3. Per germline, CDR1 MNHNY and CDR2 SVGAGI (reference sequence). After removal of 9 bases from V and 8 bases from J, the junction contained 7 bases not matched to a gene.

The sequenced sample consisted of peripheral blood. The V and J genes are TRBV6-6 and TRBJ2-1; the match to TRBD2 covers 7 bases. This clonotype was sampled from a man aged 30 to 45 with acute or convalescent COVID-19. CDR3 loop: CASRDYADEQFF. Here the CDR3 DNA reads TGTGCCAGTCGGGACTACGCCGATGAGCAGTTCTTC.